The 14 T cell receptor beta chains listed next were all sequenced from one sample in a study of tumor-infiltrating lymphocytes in primary liver carcinoma. Both RNA and DNA were isolated together from about 20-30 mg of bulk tissue that had not been sorted. Constant-region priming of around 500 ng total RNA yielded TCR beta cDNA. TCR beta libraries came from three nested multiplex PCR rounds using slightly modified ARM-PCR. It was with TRBV1-TRBV30 forward primers and a C-beta reverse primer that the first two PCR rounds were run, at 10 cycles each. Using its own MiXCR run on the multiplex PCR reads, TCRdb lists one record per CDR3 protein. The sample contains some 20,000 distinct CDR3 sequences, approximately 79% of which appear only once. The specimen was liver tumor tissue from sampling region 4. The subset denotes: tumor region T4, right-lateral pole. Receptor source: a woman in her thirties with primary liver carcinoma and hepatitis B virus infection.

A word on this clonotype: Germline is not matched at one junction end, which may reflect a read error. This sequence joins TRBV5-4 and TRBJ2-6, with D perhaps TRBD1 (5 bases). From germline, CDR1 is SGHNT and CDR2 YYREEE (reference sequence). The CDR3 contains 14 residues. This CDR3 is CASNLAAGANVLTF. As DNA, the CDR3 is TGTGCCAGCAACTTGGCGGCTGGGGCCAACGTCCTGACCTTC.

This clonotype was recorded only once. The genes are TRBV4-3 and TRBJ2-3, with D uncertain. Matching the DNA end better, TRBJ1-5 makes the J call doubtful. Germline values: CDR1 LGHNA, CDR2 YSLEER. CDR3 size: 18 residues. CDR3 sequence (DNA): TGCGCCAGCAGCCAGTCGATCTGGCTGTGTGATCCCGATGATACGCAGCATTTT. Its translation: CASSQSIWLCDPDDTQHF.

As to this clonotype: A read error may account for a junction end that differs from germline. The chain joins TRBV11-2 to TRBJ2-4, with TRBD2 matching 9 bases. In germline, CDR1 is SGHAT, CDR2 FQNNGV. The length of the CDR3 is 21 residues. The CDR3 reads CTSSHAGTFTGISGRQNIQYF. The CDR3 DNA sequence: TGTACCAGCAGCCATGCCGGGACATTTACCGGGATTAGCGGGAGACAAAACATTCAGTACTTT.

As to this clonotype: The junction shows a germline mismatch at one end, possibly a read error. The CDR3 is CCVETGRGVWETQYF. In nucleotides, the CDR3 is TGCTGCGTTGAAACTGGAAGGGGAGTGTGGGAGACCCAGTACTTC. The V call is TRBV29-1, the J call TRBJ2-5; D possibly matches TRBD1 or TRBD2 (5 bases each). Germline CDR1 is SQVTM and CDR2 is ANQGSEA. The length of the CDR3 is 15 residues.

Concerning this clonotype itself: One end of the junction is discordant with germline, which a read error may explain. The genes are TRBV11-2 and TRBJ2-4, with 14 bases fitting TRBD2. The CDR3 is 21 residues long. CDR1 is SGHAT, CDR2 FQNNGV, per germline. CDR3 loop: CASSHTGTFTGTSGRENIQYF. CDR3 coding DNA: TGTGCCAGCAGCCATACCGGGACATTTACCGGGACTAGCGGGAGAGAAAACATTCAGTATTTC.

The rearrangement links TRBV4-3 to TRBJ2-3; D not certain. The closer fit of TRBJ1-5 to the DNA end suggests the J call may be wrong. The CDR3 is 18 amino acids. The germline CDR1 and CDR2 sequences are LGHNA and YSLEER. The DNA of the CDR3 is TGCGCCAGCAGCCAGTCGGTCTGGGTAGGTGATCCCGATGATACGCAGCATTTT. This sequence encodes CASSQSVWVGDPDDTQHF.

V usage is TRBV5-4 and J usage is TRBJ1-1, with 7 bases matching TRBD1. V was pared by 2 bases and J by 3 bases, with 10 bases of the junction left unmatched. Germline assignment: CDR1 SGHNT and CDR2 YYREEE (reference sequence). This CDR3 is 16 amino acids long. CDR3: CASSFGAGTADTEAFF. CDR3 DNA sequence: TGTGCCAGCAGCTTTGGGGCCGGGACAGCGGACACTGAAGCTTTCTTT. The complete variable domain, with remaining parts taken from reference TRBV5-4 and TRBJ1-1, reads ETGVTQSPTHLIKTRGQQVTLRCSSQSGHNTVSWYQQALGQGPQFIFQYYREEENGRGNFPPRFSGLQFPNYSSELNVNALELDDSALYLCASSFGAGTADTEAFFGQGTRLTVV.

Worth noting for this clonotype: One end of the junction fails to match germline, which may point to a read error. The chain recombines TRBV11-2 with TRBJ2-3, with D possibly called TRBD1 or TRBD2 (6 bases each). The CDR3 runs to 15 residues. From germline, CDR1 is SGHAT and CDR2 FQNNGV. The CDR3 DNA reads as TGTACCAGCAGACTACGGGGGCAGTTCACATATACGCAGTATTTT. Translating it yields CTSRLRGQFTYTQYF.

Remarks on this clonotype: It is unclear where the CDR3 begins or ends on the DNA, so no DNA is shown, and the CDR3 is as TCRdb lists it. This chain links TRBV5-6 with TRBJ1-6; no DNA check was done on the table's D call, TRBD1. The CDR3 adds up to 14 amino acids, both ends counted. Germline CDR1 reads SGHDT; CDR2 reads YYEEEE. CDR3 in amino acids: CTSSLVAQGSPLHF.

This clonotype is judged medium-sized (0.01 to 0.1%). This chain links TRBV29-1 with TRBJ2-2; 15 bases fit TRBD2. The CDR3 is made up of 17 amino acids. With 4 bases clipped from V and 0 bases from J, the junction kept 3 bases outside the gene matches. CDR1 SQVTM and CDR2 ANQGSEA come from the germline V gene. CDR3 bases: TGCAGCGTTGCGGGGACTAGCGGGAGGCCGAACACCGGGGAGCTGTTTTTT. This encodes CSVAGTSGRPNTGELFF.

CDR3 nucleotide sequence: TGTGCCAGCAGCTTAGGGACTCGCGGAGCTAGAAATGAGCAGTTCTTC. Encoded protein: CASSLGTRGARNEQFF. The V call is TRBV7-9, the J call TRBJ2-1, with a tentative D call TRBD2 (5 bases). The germline CDR1 and CDR2 sequences are SEHNR and FQNEAQ (reference sequence). V was cut by 1 base and J by 7 bases, with 17 bases left in between. The CDR3 totals 16 residues. The full variable domain, completed using reference TRBV7-9 and TRBJ2-1, is DTGVSQNPRHKITKRGQNVTFRCDPISEHNRLYWYRQTLGQGPEFLTYFQNEAQLEKSRLLSDRFSAERPKGSFSTLEIQRTEQGDSAMYLCASSLGTRGARNEQFFGPGTRLTVL.

This clonotype has only a few counts. The conserved phenylalanine or tryptophan normally closing the CDR3 is absent here, so this likely arose from a read error. The rearrangement links TRBV11-2 to TRBJ2-7, with D uncertain. Per the germline V gene, CDR1 is SGHAT and CDR2 is FQNNGV. This CDR3 comprises 15 residues. CDR3 residues: CAGSLGVGGSYEQYL. CDR3 nucleotide sequence: TGTGCCGGCAGCTTAGGAGTTGGCGGTTCCTACGAGCAGTACTTG.

With respect to this clonotype: This CDR3 is missing its conserved last phenylalanine or tryptophan, likely due to a read error. The chain is built from TRBV11-2 and TRBJ1-2, with D perhaps TRBD1 (6 bases). This CDR3 is 13 amino acids long. V lost 7 bases to trimming and J lost 8 bases, with 17 bases between them. Per the germline V gene, CDR1 is SGHAT and CDR2 is FQNNGV. CDR3 sequence reads: CASTQGKGGGYTS. CDR3 bases: TGTGCCAGCACTCAGGGGAAGGGTGGAGGCTACACCTCC.

A note on this clonotype: The junction shows a germline mismatch at one end, possibly a read error. The rearrangement joins TRBV11-2 to TRBJ2-4, with 12 nucleotides matching TRBD2. CDR3 size: 21 residues. Per the germline V gene, CDR1 is SGHAT and CDR2 is FQNNGV. The CDR3 DNA reads as TGTGCCAGCAGCCATGCCGGGGCATTTACCGCGACTAGCGGGAGACAAAACATTCGGTACTTC. Amino acid sequence: CASSHAGAFTATSGRQNIRYF.